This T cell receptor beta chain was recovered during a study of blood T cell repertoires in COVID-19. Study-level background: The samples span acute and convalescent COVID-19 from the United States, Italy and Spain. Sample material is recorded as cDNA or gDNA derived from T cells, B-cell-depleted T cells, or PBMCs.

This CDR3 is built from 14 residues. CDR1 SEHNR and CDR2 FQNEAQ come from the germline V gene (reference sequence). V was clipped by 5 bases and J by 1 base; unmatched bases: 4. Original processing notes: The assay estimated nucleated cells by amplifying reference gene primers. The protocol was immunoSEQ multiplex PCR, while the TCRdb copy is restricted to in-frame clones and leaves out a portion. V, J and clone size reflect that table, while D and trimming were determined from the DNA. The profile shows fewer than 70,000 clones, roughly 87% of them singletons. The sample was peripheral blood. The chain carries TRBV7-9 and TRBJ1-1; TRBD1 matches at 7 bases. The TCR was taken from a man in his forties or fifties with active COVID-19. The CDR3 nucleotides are TGTGCCAGCAGCGGGGGACAGTCGAACACTGAAGCTTTCTTT. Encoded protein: CASSGGQSNTEAFF.